The rows below give T cell receptor beta chains drawn from one sample of a study. TCRdb fed the RT-PCR reads into MiXCR, producing one record per CDR3 protein. Among 650,000 to 800,000 distinct CDR3 sequences listed, 13% to 15% were seen once. Material for sequencing was memory CD4+ T cells from blood. The source is a female donor in good health, serving as a healthy control. Each CDR3 is given with its conserved first and last residue. Each record gives: V gene, clone size, D gene, J gene, CDR3 protein, CDR3 DNA. The D gene is left open where the match is weak. Some rows have no size entry. The others give once, few or many, or a class for an expanded clone.

TRBV5-1,many,NA,TRBJ1-2,CASSLAERENGYTF,TGCGCCAGCAGCTTGGCCGAGAGGGAGAATGGCTACACCTTC
TRBV30,few,NA,TRBJ1-4,CAWSDGGEKLFF,TGTGCCTGGAGTGACGGGGGAGAAAAACTGTTTTTT
TRBV18,NA,NA,TRBJ1-5,CASSLNGGKTSNQPQHF,TGTGCCAGCTCACTAAACGGGGGCAAGACTAGCAATCAGCCCCAGCATTTT
TRBV12-3/TRBV12-4,many,NA,TRBJ1-5,CASSLVGQGGEPQHF,TGTGCCAGCAGTTTAGTAGGCCAGGGCGGCGAGCCCCAGCATTTT
TRBV7-9,NA,NA,TRBJ2-1,CASSPAGVGQFF,TGTGCCAGCAGCCCGGCTGGGGTGGGTCAGTTCTTC
TRBV10-3,few,NA,TRBJ2-5,CAISERPGAGQETQYF,TGTGCCATCAGTGAGCGGCCGGGGGCAGGCCAAGAGACCCAGTACTTC
TRBV20-1,NA,NA,TRBJ1-4,CSARGYRVTNEKLFF,TGCAGTGCTCGGGGTTACAGGGTCACTAATGAAAAACTGTTTTTT
TRBV6-2/TRBV6-3,NA,NA,TRBJ1-5,CASSRPLRQALGNNQPQHF,TGTGCCAGCAGTCGGCCTTTAAGACAGGCTCTAGGGAACAATCAGCCCCAGCATTTT
TRBV6-2/TRBV6-3,NA,NA,TRBJ2-2,CASSLEEGIGPGELFF,TGTGCCAGCAGCCTGGAGGAGGGGATTGGGCCCGGGGAGCTGTTTTTT
TRBV9,NA,NA,TRBJ2-7,CASSVETMGPYEQYF,TGTGCCAGCAGCGTAGAAACTATGGGCCCCTACGAGCAGTACTTC
TRBV6-5,few,NA,TRBJ1-1,CASRKQGSGTEAFF,TGTGCCAGCAGAAAACAGGGAAGTGGGACTGAAGCTTTCTTT
TRBV4-3,many,NA,TRBJ2-5,CASSQRTYQETQYF,TGCGCCAGCAGCCAAAGGACCTACCAAGAGACCCAGTACTTC
TRBV28,NA,NA,TRBJ1-2,CASSLPDGFGTF,TGTGCCAGCAGTTTACCCGATGGGTTCGGCACCTTC
TRBV7-2,many,NA,TRBJ2-7,CASSKRGILGEQYF,TGTGCCAGCAGTAAAAGGGGTATTCTGGGGGAGCAGTACTTC
TRBV5-1,NA,NA,TRBJ1-5,CASSLAGILNQPQHF,TGCGCCAGCAGCTTGGCCGGGATCCTCAATCAGCCCCAGCATTTT